This TCR beta chain appears in the sequencing data of a study of blood T cell repertoires in COVID-19 (TCRdb year 2020). About the investigation overall: Collaborator samples came from the United States, Italy and Spain and covered acute and convalescent phases of COVID-19. Deeply sampled blood TCRbeta repertoires from subjects exposed to, actively infected with, or recovered from COVID-19 were included in the dataset. The repertoires were made available in a free public database intended to serve as a resource for research on the immune response to SARS-CoV-2. The material from the prospective study consisted of cDNA or gDNA derived from T cells, B-cell-depleted T cells, or PBMCs. Where available, HLA class I and class II types were obtained from metadata supplied by the sample provider rather than from assay-based typing. Sample metadata almost always included a de-identified subject ID, COVID-19 status, age in years and sex. Samples were obtained from the ongoing ImmuneRACE study (first 160 participants) and from 1,254 subjects provided by 6 global collaborators. Points the paper makes about the study in general: Clinical and demographic metadata were provided uncurated, with the amount varying by source and participant.

One collaborating source in Seattle enrolled patients during active infection and followed them longitudinally through the course of disease. Whole blood was collected in K2EDTA tubes by collaborating institutions according to the institutions' own protocols. For TCRbeta analysis, collaborators shipped samples as frozen whole blood, isolated PBMCs, or DNA extracted from either of those sample types. TCRbeta CDR3 regions were amplified from genomic DNA using the immunoSEQ Assay, a bias-controlled multiplex PCR. Per the original workflow: Nucleated cell counts per sample were estimated from amplification of reference gene primers within the assay. To quantify the absolute abundance of each unique TCRbeta CDR3 rearrangement, sequence reads were collapsed and filtered. Productive Simpson clonality was computed per sample as the square root of Simpson's diversity index over productive rearrangements. TCRdb re-hosts the immuneACCESS table, in-frame sequences only. Its copies lack some clones; in the studies checked, an unresolved V gene accounts for under half of them, and the cause for the rest is not known. The DNA gave D and trimming, while V, J and clone size come from that table. This sample is represented by a few hundred thousand clones; more than 70% of them were singletons. Approximately 12% of the sample is in the top ten clones.

Concerning this clone itself: Its antigen has not been determined. Per-base quality was not reported, and no clone a single base away is much larger than it.

Based on the germline V gene, the CDR1 and CDR2 sequences are MNHEY and SVGAGI. The CDR3 contains 14 residues, cysteine and phenylalanine counted. The sequence is cut down to CDR3 DNA, 42 bases in frame from base 1. Relative to germline, V is missing 5 bases and J is missing 2 bases, with 5 bases of the junction outside any gene match. Here the chain combines TRBV6-5 and TRBJ2-7; the central 8 bases match TRBD1. Sequenced: peripheral blood. The TCR was taken from a woman aged 45 to 65 with COVID-19, enrolled during active disease. The DNA sequence is as follows: TGTGCCAGCAGTAGGGACAGGAGAACCTACGAGCAGTACTTC. It codes for CASSRDRRTYEQYF.